These 17 T cell receptor beta chains originate from one sample sequenced in a study of shared clonotypes between healthy human individuals. Profiled with immunoSEQ multiplex PCR; TCRdb holds only in-frame clones, not every one. The sample includes over 1.5 million clones, 95% to 99% of them seen just once. The sequenced sample was naive CD4+ T cells sorted from blood. Subset reported: CD45RA+ positively selected. Receptor source: a man aged 30 to 45 in good health.

In the case of this clone: This specimen includes other DNA sequences encoding the same CDR3. In DNA form, the CDR3 reads TGTGCCAGCTCACCAGGCTCTGGGGCCAACGTCCTGACTTTC. Its protein product is CASSPGSGANVLTF. The V gene is TRBV18, the J gene TRBJ2-6; D is uncertain. This CDR3 comprises 14 residues. Germline V gives CDR1 KGHSH, CDR2 LQKENI. V was pared by 2 bases and J by 0 bases, with 2 bases between.

V gene TRBV27 combines with J gene TRBJ2-2; D is unclear. The germline gives CDR1 MNHEY, CDR2 SMNVEV (reference sequence). V gave up 7 bases and J gave up 0 bases, with 3 bases separating them. The CDR3 contains 12 residues. CDR3 bases: TGTGCCAGCACCCCGAACACCGGGGAGCTGTTTTTT. Residues: CASTPNTGELFF.

V and J are TRBV6-6 and TRBJ2-7; TRBD2 is a possible D gene (5 bases). The length of the CDR3 is 14 residues. Germline CDR1 and CDR2: MNHNY and SVGAGI (reference sequence). The ends were cut back, 5 bases at V and 2 bases at J, with 13 bases in the middle. The CDR3 is CASSGGRYTYEQYF. The CDR3 nucleotides are TGTGCCAGCAGTGGCGGGCGGTATACCTACGAGCAGTACTTC.

This clone was counted a single time. The chain links TRBV18 to TRBJ2-1; D may be TRBD1 (5 bases). Germline assignment: CDR1 KGHSH and CDR2 LQKENI. This CDR3 has 13 residues. V lost 1 base and J lost 8, with 9 bases in between. The chain's CDR3 is CASSPQGIYEQFF. The CDR3 DNA reads as TGTGCCAGCTCACCACAGGGGATCTATGAGCAGTTCTTC.

This rearrangement joins TRBV9 to TRBJ2-7; TRBD2 matches at 9 bases. Germline CDR1 is SGDLS and CDR2 is YYNGEE. J was trimmed by 5 bases and V by 3 bases; bases with no gene match: 12. The CDR3 contains 16 residues. The CDR3 reads CASSEGLALGGNEQYF. The CDR3 DNA is TGTGCCAGCAGCGAGGGACTAGCTCTAGGGGGCAACGAGCAGTACTTC.

Of note for this clone: The same CDR3 arises from other DNA sequences in this sample as well. The rearrangement uses TRBV14 and TRBJ2-2; unclear D gene. The CDR3 contains 13 residues. The V end was cut by 5 bases, the J end by 6 bases, with 10 bases between. The V gene's germline CDR1 is SGHDN and CDR2 FVKESK. The CDR3 sequence: CASSLELAGELFF. The DNA of the CDR3 is TGTGCCAGCAGCTTGGAGCTTGCCGGGGAGCTGTTTTTT.

This chain links TRBV7-6 with TRBJ2-7; 8 nucleotides align to TRBD1. CDR1 is SGHVS, CDR2 FNYEAQ, per germline. After removal of 1 base from V and 6 bases from J, the junction contained 5 bases not matched to a gene. The CDR3 spans 14 residues. Here the CDR3 reads CASSLVQGVGEQYF. CDR3 DNA: TGTGCCAGCAGCTTAGTACAGGGGGTAGGCGAGCAGTACTTC. The full variable domain, with the rest looked up from reference TRBV7-6 and TRBJ2-7, is GAGVSQSPRYKVTKRGQDVALRCDPISGHVSLYWYRQALGQGPEFLTYFNYEAQQDKSGLPNDRFSAERPEGSISTLTIQRTEQRDSAMYRCASSLVQGVGEQYFGPGTRLTVT.

The gene calls are TRBV30 and TRBJ2-5; 7 positions agree with TRBD1. The V segment lost 3 bases and the J segment 2 bases; nucleotides outside the gene matches: 3. This CDR3 region has 13 residues. Per germline, CDR1 GTSNPN and CDR2 SVGIG (reference sequence). The CDR3 bases are TGTGCCTGGAGCACAGGGGTACAAGAGACCCAGTACTTC. This gives the protein CAWSTGVQETQYF.

V usage is TRBV28 and J usage is TRBJ2-7; either TRBD1 or TRBD2 may supply D (5 bases each). Germline V lookup: CDR1 MDHEN, CDR2 SYDVKM. V was cut by 6 bases and J by 3 bases, with 15 bases left in between. CDR3 length: 14 residues. CDR3 sequence (DNA): TGTGCCAGCAGGTCCGGGACCCTTAGCTACGAGCAGTACTTC. It codes for CASRSGTLSYEQYF.

As to this clone: Other DNA sequences in this specimen translate into the identical CDR3. The V and J genes are TRBV6-4 and TRBJ1-5, with no clear D. The germline CDR1 and CDR2 sequences are MRHNA and SNTAGT. This CDR3 is 13 amino acids long. The V end was cut by 3 bases, the J end by 7 bases, with 10 bases between. The CDR3 DNA is TGTGCCAGCAGTGAGGGCAGTAACCAGCCCCAGCATTTT. This encodes CASSEGSNQPQHF.

Note on this clone: Other DNA sequences of this sample code for an identical CDR3. The chain uses TRBV18 and TRBJ2-5; TRBD1 matches 10 bases. Germline values: CDR1 KGHSH, CDR2 LQKENI. The CDR3 is made up of 13 amino acids. J was trimmed by 8 bases and V by 3 bases; bases with no gene match: 3. The CDR3 nucleotides are TGTGCCAGCTCACCGACAGGGGGCGAAACCCAGTACTTC. Translation gives CASSPTGGETQYF.

The chain is built from TRBV29-1 and TRBJ2-5; D not resolved. CDR3 length: 14 amino acids. The V gene's germline CDR1 is SQVTM and CDR2 ANQGSEA. Trimming removed 7 bases at V and 2 bases at J, with 17 bases between. CDR3 coding DNA: TGCAGCGCCCCTTTAGGGAAGGCTCAAGAGACCCAGTACTTC. Protein product: CSAPLGKAQETQYF.

This chain uses TRBV11-2 with TRBJ2-7; D ambiguous. This CDR3 is 14 amino acids long. The germline V and J ends were trimmed by 2 bases and 3 bases, with 11 bases remaining between them. Germline lookup yields CDR1 SGHAT and CDR2 FQNNGV. The CDR3 protein is CASSLSGSHYEQYF. CDR3 DNA sequence: TGTGCCAGCAGCTTATCGGGCAGCCACTACGAGCAGTACTTC.

The rearrangement uses TRBV5-1 and TRBJ2-2; 8 bases agree with TRBD1. The junction had 7 bases not matched to a gene; V was cut back by 0 bases and J by 0 bases. Germline V gives CDR1 SGHRS, CDR2 YFSETQ. The CDR3 spans 18 residues. The CDR3 is CASSLDVQGGSNTGELFF. DNA for the CDR3: TGCGCCAGCAGCTTGGATGTACAGGGGGGTTCGAACACCGGGGAGCTGTTTTTT.

V is TRBV6-1 and J is TRBJ2-7; tentatively, D is TRBD2 (6 bases). Germline V gene lookup returns CDR1 MNHNS and CDR2 SASEGT. The V and J ends lost 2 bases and 0 bases respectively, with 11 bases between them. This CDR3 has 15 residues. This CDR3 is CASSEPGGISYEQYF. The CDR3 DNA follows: TGTGCCAGCAGTGAACCCGGGGGAATCTCCTACGAGCAGTACTTC.

This chain links TRBV14 with TRBJ2-1; TRBD2 agrees at 10 bases. The J segment lost 9 bases and the V segment lost 2 bases, leaving 10 bases of the junction unmatched. The CDR3 has 16 amino acids. Germline V lookup: CDR1 SGHDN, CDR2 FVKESK. CDR3 protein: CASSQTPSGRNGEQFF. DNA for the CDR3: TGTGCCAGCAGCCAAACCCCTAGCGGGAGAAATGGTGAGCAGTTCTTC.

The V and J genes are TRBV5-1 and TRBJ1-3; D ambiguous. The CDR3 has 14 amino acids. Trimming took 4 bases from V and 2 from J, leaving 10 bases between them. Per the germline V gene, CDR1 is SGHRS and CDR2 is YFSETQ. Here the CDR3 reads CASSPLSTGNTIYF. DNA for the CDR3: TGCGCCAGCAGCCCGTTGAGTACTGGAAACACCATATATTTT.